The 22 T cell receptor beta chains listed next were all sequenced from one sample in a study of cytomegalovirus exposure and HLA in healthy donors. PCR employed 60 Vbeta and 13 Jbeta primers. The table came from immunoSEQ multiplex PCR; TCRdb's copy has only in-frame clones and leaves some out. The sample contains some 180,000 clones, roughly 8.7% of which appear only once. Specimen: PBMCs. These receptors originate from a woman in her twenties or thirties in good health and CMV-seropositive.

This clone has just a few counts. The CDR3 loop is CASSQALGSNQPQHF. The CDR3 coding sequence is TGCGCCAGCAGCCAAGCACTCGGTAGCAATCAGCCCCAGCATTTT. This rearrangement joins TRBV4-1 to TRBJ1-5; D unresolved. Germline loops: CDR1 MGHRA, CDR2 YSYEKL. The CDR3 covers 15 residues. Trimming stripped 1 base from V and 0 bases from J, with 7 bases between.

The rearrangement uses TRBV10-1 and TRBJ2-7; 8 positions agree with TRBD2. The CDR3 runs to 17 residues. The junction had 17 bases not matched to a gene; V was cut back by 6 bases and J by 4 bases. CDR1 and CDR2 (germline): WNHNN, SYGVQD (reference sequence). DNA for the CDR3: TGCGCCAGCAGACATTCCTCGGGGGGGACCCTTCCTTACGAGCAGTACTTC. This sequence encodes CASRHSSGGTLPYEQYF.

The CDR3 loop is CASSQDNAGVGNEQFF. The CDR3 DNA reads TGCGCCAGCAGCCAAGATAATGCGGGAGTTGGCAATGAGCAGTTCTTC. The V and J genes are TRBV4-1 and TRBJ2-1; 7 bases are shared with TRBD2. CDR3 length equals 16 residues. The ends lost 0 bases at V and 6 bases at J; junction bases unmatched: 8. Germline-derived CDR1 and CDR2 are MGHRA and YSYEKL.

A few counts support this clone. The rearrangement joins TRBV2 to TRBJ1-5; D is possibly TRBD1 (6 bases). The CDR3 loop spans 12 amino acids. Trimming cost V 8 bases and J 11 bases, with 16 bases left between them. The germline V gene encodes CDR1 SNHLY and CDR2 FYNNEI. The chain's CDR3 is CASSLPGEAQHF. The DNA of the CDR3 is TGTGCCAGCTCGCTCCCAGGGGAAGCCCAGCATTTT.

The J gene is TRBJ2-2, the V gene TRBV7-3, with 11 positions matching TRBD1. With 3 bases clipped from V and 7 bases from J, the junction kept 7 bases outside the gene matches. From germline, CDR1 is SGHTA and CDR2 FQGTGA. CDR3 length: 16 amino acids. Here the CDR3 DNA reads TGTGCCAGCAGCTTGGGGACAGGGGGATTTGGCGGGGAGCTGTTTTTT. It is translated as CASSLGTGGFGGELFF.

This clone was observed a handful of times. The chain employs TRBV6-5 and TRBJ2-7, with D tentatively TRBD2 (6 bases). Looked up from germline, CDR1 is MNHEY and CDR2 is SVGAGI. V gave up 6 bases and J gave up 7 bases, with 19 bases separating them. This CDR3 has 14 residues. The CDR3, as DNA: TGTGCCAGCAGCGCGACTAGAGGGGACCGGGAGCAGTACTTC. It codes for CASSATRGDREQYF.

This clone appeared a few times. The gene calls are TRBV2 and TRBJ2-7; D uncertain. Trimming shortened V by 6 bases and J by 3 bases, and 9 bases separated the two germline ends. The CDR3 has 12 amino acids. Germline V gene lookup returns CDR1 SNHLY and CDR2 FYNNEI. The CDR3 loop is CASSLTVYEQYF. The CDR3 DNA follows: TGTGCCAGCAGCCTAACAGTCTACGAGCAGTACTTC.

This clone showed up just a few times. J is TRBJ1-3 and V is TRBV30; D not resolved. Trimming removed 0 bases at V and 3 bases at J, with 12 bases between. This CDR3 has 15 residues. CDR1 and CDR2 from the germline V gene are GTSNPN and SVGIG (reference sequence). CDR3 loop: CAWSVQSNYGNTIYF. CDR3 bases: TGTGCCTGGAGTGTACAATCAAACTATGGAAACACCATATATTTT.

J is TRBJ1-5 and V is TRBV27; perhaps TRBD1 as D (5 bases). CDR3 length: 16 amino acids. With 3 bases removed from V and 2 bases from J, the gap between germline ends came to 14 bases. Germline values: CDR1 MNHEY, CDR2 SMNVEV (reference sequence). The CDR3 DNA is TGTGCCAGCAGTTTCTCAGGGCGCCTTGGCAATCAGCCCCAGCATTTT. Residues: CASSFSGRLGNQPQHF.

The chain links TRBV9 to TRBJ2-5; 9 bases fit TRBD2. CDR3 size: 15 residues. V lost 3 bases to trimming and J lost 4 bases; unmatched junction nucleotides: 7. Germline CDR1 and CDR2: SGDLS and YYNGEE. The CDR3 bases are TGTGCCAGCAGCGGAGAGGGACTAGCTGGAGAGACCCAGTACTTC. Its translation is CASSGEGLAGETQYF.

This clone was found a few times. The V and J genes are TRBV7-6 and TRBJ2-1; the D gene is possibly TRBD2 (5 bases). The CDR3 has 15 residues. Germline CDR1 SGHVS, CDR2 FNYEAQ. The V end lost 5 bases, the J end lost 8 bases, and 19 bases lay between the germline ends. The CDR3 DNA follows: TGTGCCAGCAGCCCAGGCTGGACGGAGGCAGATGAGCAGTTCTTC. Encoded protein: CASSPGWTEADEQFF.

V gene TRBV5-1 combines with J gene TRBJ2-3, with 9 bases fitting TRBD2. The CDR3 contains 16 residues. Germline V gene sequence: CDR1 SGHRS, CDR2 YFSETQ. V lost 0 bases, J lost 7 bases, and 9 bases stayed unmatched. This chain's CDR3 is CASSLGISGSMNTQYF. In nucleotides, the CDR3 is TGCGCCAGCAGCTTGGGTATTAGCGGGAGTATGAATACGCAGTATTTT.

A few counts support this clone. This chain links TRBV5-6 with TRBJ2-1, with D possibly TRBD2 on 5 matching bases. CDR3 length: 16 amino acids. Trimming removed 0 bases from V and 0 bases from J, with 10 bases in between. Germline V gene lookup returns CDR1 SGHDT and CDR2 YYEEEE. The CDR3 DNA reads as TGTGCCAGCAGCTTGGGAAGCGGTAGCTCCTACAATGAGCAGTTCTTC. It encodes CASSLGSGSSYNEQFF. Using reference TRBV5-6 and TRBJ2-1 for the parts outside the CDR3, the full variable domain is DAGVTQSPTHLIKTRGQQVTLRCSPKSGHDTVSWYQQALGQGPQFIFQYYEEEERQRGNFPDRFSGHQFPNYSSELNVNALLLGDSALYLCASSLGSGSSYNEQFFGPGTRLTVL.

This clone has more than one count but fewer than ten. V usage is TRBV7-8 and J usage is TRBJ2-7, with D tentatively TRBD2 (6 bases). V dropped 5 bases and J dropped 10 bases, with 21 bases sitting between them. Germline lookup yields CDR1 SGHVS and CDR2 FQNEAQ. CDR3 length: 14 residues. The CDR3, as DNA: TGTGCCAGCAGCCCCAACGGACTACCACAAGGCCAGTACTTC. This encodes CASSPNGLPQGQYF.

J is TRBJ2-3 and V is TRBV2, with 8 positions matching TRBD2. Germline-derived CDR1 and CDR2 are SNHLY and FYNNEI. This CDR3 has 14 amino acids. V was pared by 7 bases and J by 1 base, with 4 bases of the junction left unmatched. The CDR3 loop reads CASIGRDRTDTQYF. The CDR3 DNA is TGTGCCAGCATCGGGAGGGACCGCACAGATACGCAGTATTTT. The full variable domain, completed using reference TRBV2 and TRBJ2-3, is EPEVTQTPSHQVTQMGQEVILRCVPISNHLYFYWYRQILGQKVEFLVSFYNNEISEKSEIFDDQFSVERPDGSNFTLKIRSTKLEDSAMYFCASIGRDRTDTQYFGPGTRLTVL.

The genes are TRBV19 and TRBJ2-3; 7 bases agree with TRBD2. The trim removed 3 bases at V and 1 base at J, leaving 4 bases unmatched. The CDR3 spans 15 residues. In germline, CDR1 is LNHDA, CDR2 SQIVND (reference sequence). CDR3 in amino acids: CASSMTGGGTDTQYF. The CDR3 nucleotides are TGTGCCAGTAGTATGACGGGAGGTGGCACAGATACGCAGTATTTT. The full variable domain, its missing parts supplied by reference TRBV19 and TRBJ2-3, is DGGITQSPKYLFRKEGQNVTLSCEQNLNHDAMYWYRQDPGQGLRLIYYSQIVNDFQKGDIAEGYSVSREKKESFPLTVTSAQKNPTAFYLCASSMTGGGTDTQYFGPGTRLTVL.

The rearrangement joins TRBV29-1 to TRBJ2-1; tentatively, D is TRBD1 (5 bases). V lost 5 bases and J 8 bases, leaving 19 bases between the germline ends. This CDR3 comprises 14 residues. Germline assignment: CDR1 SQVTM and CDR2 ANQGSEA. The CDR3 nucleotides are TGCAGCGTTCCAGGGATCCCCTCCCTCGATGAGCAGTTCTTC. Translation gives CSVPGIPSLDEQFF.

This clone was seen a handful of times. The chain combines TRBV5-8 with TRBJ2-7; D might be TRBD2 (6 bases). Germline lookup yields CDR1 SGHTS and CDR2 YDEGEE. The CDR3 consists of 13 residues. Trimming pared 9 bases from V and 4 bases from J, leaving 17 bases between. The CDR3 reads CATTGGELYEQYF. CDR3 sequence (DNA): TGTGCCACCACTGGAGGGGAATTATACGAGCAGTACTTC.

V gene TRBV7-8 combines with J gene TRBJ2-1, with D tentatively TRBD2 (6 bases). Germline V gene data show CDR1 as SGHVS and CDR2 as FQNEAQ. CDR3 length equals 16 residues. Trimming cost V 3 bases and J 5 bases, with 17 bases left between them. The CDR3 nucleotides read TGTGCCAGCAGCTTCCTGGGACTCACCCAGGACAATGAGCAGTTCTTC. Protein sequence: CASSFLGLTQDNEQFF.

In its sample, this clone was seen a few times. The chain couples TRBV5-1 to TRBJ1-3; 7 bases agree with TRBD1. Germline values: CDR1 SGHRS, CDR2 YFSETQ. The CDR3 runs to 16 residues. Unmatched junction bases numbered 7, after V lost 2 bases and J lost 2 bases. The CDR3 sequence is CASSLAGQAPGNTIYF. CDR3 DNA sequence: TGCGCCAGCAGCTTAGCAGGACAGGCCCCTGGAAACACCATATATTTT.

The genes are TRBV4-1 and TRBJ1-1; D remains unclear. V shed 1 base and J shed 7 bases, with 4 bases lying between them. CDR3 length: 11 residues. Germline CDR1 MGHRA, CDR2 YSYEKL. CDR3 residues: CASSQASEAFF. Here the CDR3 DNA reads TGCGCCAGCAGCCAAGCGAGTGAAGCTTTCTTT.

This clone was found a few times. The chain uses TRBV5-4 and TRBJ1-1, with TRBD1 matching over 7 bases. In germline, CDR1 is SGHNT, CDR2 YYREEE (reference sequence). CDR3 size: 15 residues. Trimming cost V 5 bases and J 2 bases; bases outside gene matches: 9. The CDR3 spells CASRPPAGGNTEAFF. CDR3 DNA: TGTGCCAGCAGACCGCCGGCAGGGGGAAACACTGAAGCTTTCTTT.